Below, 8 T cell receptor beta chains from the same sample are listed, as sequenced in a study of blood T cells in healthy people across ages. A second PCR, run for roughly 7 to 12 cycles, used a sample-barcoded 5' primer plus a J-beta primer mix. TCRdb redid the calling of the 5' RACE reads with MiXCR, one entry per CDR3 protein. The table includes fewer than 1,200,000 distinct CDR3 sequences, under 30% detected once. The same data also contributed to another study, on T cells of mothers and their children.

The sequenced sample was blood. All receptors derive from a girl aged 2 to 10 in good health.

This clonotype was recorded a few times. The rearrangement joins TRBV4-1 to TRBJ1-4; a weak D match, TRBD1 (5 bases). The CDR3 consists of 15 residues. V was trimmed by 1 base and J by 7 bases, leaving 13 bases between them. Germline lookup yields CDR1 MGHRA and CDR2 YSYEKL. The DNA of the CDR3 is TGCGCCAGCAGCCAAGGAGGGACCTTACTTGAAAAACTGTTTTTT. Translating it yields CASSQGGTLLEKLFF.

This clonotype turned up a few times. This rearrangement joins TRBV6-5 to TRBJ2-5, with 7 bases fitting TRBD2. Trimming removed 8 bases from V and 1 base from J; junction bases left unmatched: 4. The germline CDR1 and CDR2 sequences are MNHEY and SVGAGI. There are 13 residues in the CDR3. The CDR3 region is CASQRGVQETQYF. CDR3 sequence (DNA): TGTGCCAGCCAACGGGGGGTCCAAGAGACCCAGTACTTC.

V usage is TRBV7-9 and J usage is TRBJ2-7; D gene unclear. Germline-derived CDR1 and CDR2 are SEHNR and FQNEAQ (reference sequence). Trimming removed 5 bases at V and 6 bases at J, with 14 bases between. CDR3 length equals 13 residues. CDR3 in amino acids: CASSDKAEVEQYF. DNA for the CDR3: TGTGCCAGCAGCGATAAAGCTGAGGTCGAGCAGTACTTC.

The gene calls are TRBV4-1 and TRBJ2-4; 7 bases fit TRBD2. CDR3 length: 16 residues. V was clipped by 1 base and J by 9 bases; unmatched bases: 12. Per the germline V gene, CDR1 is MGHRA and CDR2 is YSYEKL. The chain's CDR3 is CASSQGLLGREGIQYF. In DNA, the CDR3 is TGCGCCAGCAGCCAAGGCCTCCTCGGCAGGGAGGGCATTCAGTACTTC.

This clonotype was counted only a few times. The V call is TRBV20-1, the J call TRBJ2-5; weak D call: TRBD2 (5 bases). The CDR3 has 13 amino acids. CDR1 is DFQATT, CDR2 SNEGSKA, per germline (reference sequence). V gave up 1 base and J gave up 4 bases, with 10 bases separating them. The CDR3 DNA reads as TGCAGTGCTAGAGGCAGCGGATTAGAGACCCAGTACTTC. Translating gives CSARGSGLETQYF.

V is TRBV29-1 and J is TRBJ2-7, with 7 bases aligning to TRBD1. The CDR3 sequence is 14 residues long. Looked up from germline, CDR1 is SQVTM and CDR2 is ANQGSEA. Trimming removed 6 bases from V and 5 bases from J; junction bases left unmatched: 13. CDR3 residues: CSVRPGTGADEQYF. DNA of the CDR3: TGCAGCGTCCGGCCCGGTACAGGGGCGGACGAGCAGTACTTC.

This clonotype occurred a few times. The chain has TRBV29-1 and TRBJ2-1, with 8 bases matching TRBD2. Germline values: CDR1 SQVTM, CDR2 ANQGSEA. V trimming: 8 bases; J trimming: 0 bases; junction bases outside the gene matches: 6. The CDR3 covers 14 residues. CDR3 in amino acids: CSSTGTSSYNEQFF. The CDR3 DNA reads TGCAGCTCCACCGGGACTAGCTCCTACAATGAGCAGTTCTTC.

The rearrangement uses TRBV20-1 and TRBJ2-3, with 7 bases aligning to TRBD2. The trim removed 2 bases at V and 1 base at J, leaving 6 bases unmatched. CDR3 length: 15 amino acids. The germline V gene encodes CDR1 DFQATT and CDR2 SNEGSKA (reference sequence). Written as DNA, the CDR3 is TGCAGTGCTAGACTCATTCTAGCGGGCACAGATACGCAGTATTTT. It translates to CSARLILAGTDTQYF.